A selection of T cell receptor beta chains follows, all from one sample in a study of CD8 T cells in Susac syndrome. TCRdb used MiXCR to reprocess the immunoSEQ multiplex PCR reads, holding one entry per CDR3 protein. The sample contains around 140,000 distinct CDR3 sequences, 80% of which appear only once. The sequencing input was CD8+ T cells from PBMCs. These receptors came from a human donor with multiple sclerosis. Both conserved end residues are part of each CDR3. Each record gives: clone size, V gene, D gene, J gene, CDR3 DNA, CDR3 protein. The D gene is left open where the match is weak. The size of a clone is reported for some rows only, either as once, few or many, or as a class for expanded clones.

size: NA; V: TRBV10-3; D: TRBD1; J: TRBJ1-1; DNA: TGTGCCATTAAGGACAGGGGGCGAATCGCTGAAGCTTTCTTT; CDR3: CAIKDRGRIAEAFF
size: NA; V: TRBV2; D: NA; J: TRBJ2-1; DNA: TGTGCCAGCAGTGGAATTGAGCAGTTCTTC; CDR3: CASSGIEQFF
size: NA; V: TRBV7-9; D: TRBD1; J: TRBJ2-7; DNA: TGTGCCAGCAGCCCCGGGACAGGTGTTAAGGACGAGCAGTACTTC; CDR3: CASSPGTGVKDEQYF
size: few; V: TRBV6-1; D: NA; J: TRBJ2-7; DNA: TGTGCCAGCAGTGAAGTTGGGAGCTCTCACGAGCAGTACTTC; CDR3: CASSEVGSSHEQYF
size: NA; V: TRBV2; D: NA; J: TRBJ2-7; DNA: TGTGCCAGCAGTGAATTCGCAGGAACCTACGAGCAGTACTTC; CDR3: CASSEFAGTYEQYF
size: NA; V: TRBV29-1; D: NA; J: TRBJ2-2; DNA: TGCAGCGTTACCGGTGTGACAGAGAAGATAACCGGGGAGCTGTTTTTT; CDR3: CSVTGVTEKITGELFF
size: NA; V: TRBV7-9; D: TRBD2; J: TRBJ2-1; DNA: TGTGCCAGCAGCTTGGGGACTAGCCAAGGTGAGCAGTTCTTC; CDR3: CASSLGTSQGEQFF
size: NA; V: TRBV10-3; D: NA; J: TRBJ2-3; DNA: TGTGCCATCAGTGAGAGGGGAGGTCGGTCGGATACGCAGTATTTT; CDR3: CAISERGGRSDTQYF
size: NA; V: TRBV4-1; D: NA; J: TRBJ1-2; DNA: TGCGCCAGCAGCCAAGATGTGTTGGCCTATGGCTACACCTTC; CDR3: CASSQDVLAYGYTF
size: NA; V: TRBV12-3/TRBV12-4; D: NA; J: TRBJ2-5; DNA: TGTGCCAGCAGTCCTGGCCCTCCAGAGACCCAGTACTTC; CDR3: CASSPGPPETQYF
size: NA; V: TRBV2; D: NA; J: TRBJ2-6; DNA: TGTGCCAGCTTGGGTATCCAGGGCTCAGGGGCCAACGTCCTGACTTTC; CDR3: CASLGIQGSGANVLTF
size: NA; V: TRBV25-1; D: NA; J: TRBJ1-2; DNA: TGTGCCAGCAGTGAATATGGAGGGGTCGGCTACACCTTC; CDR3: CASSEYGGVGYTF
size: NA; V: TRBV12-3/TRBV12-4; D: NA; J: TRBJ2-5; DNA: TGTGCCAGCACCCCGGGGTACCAAGAGACCCAGTACTTC; CDR3: CASTPGYQETQYF
size: NA; V: TRBV27; D: NA; J: TRBJ2-5; DNA: TGTGCCAGCAGTCCGGTGGGACAAACAATCAGACAGTACTTC; CDR3: CASSPVGQTIRQYF
size: NA; V: TRBV23-1; D: TRBD1; J: TRBJ1-5; DNA: TGCGCCAGCAGTCAATCGATCAGGTTAGGACAGGGCCTAAATCAGCCCCAGCATTTT; CDR3: CASSQSIRLGQGLNQPQHF
size: once; V: TRBV29-1; D: NA; J: TRBJ2-5; DNA: TGCAGCGTCGAAGACAGACCCCCTTTAGTAGAGACCCAGTACTTC; CDR3: CSVEDRPPLVETQYF
size: NA; V: TRBV4-1; D: TRBD2; J: TRBJ2-7; DNA: TGCGCCAGCAGCCAAGCCCTAGCGGGGTCCTACGAGCAGTACTTC; CDR3: CASSQALAGSYEQYF
size: NA; V: TRBV6-5; D: NA; J: TRBJ1-1; DNA: TGTGCCAGCAGTACTATAGAGGGGACCCCACACACTGAAGCTTTCTTT; CDR3: CASSTIEGTPHTEAFF
size: NA; V: TRBV24-1; D: NA; J: TRBJ2-1; DNA: TGTGCCACCAGTCTGGCCGCCTACAATGAGCAGTTCTTC; CDR3: CATSLAAYNEQFF
size: NA; V: TRBV7-9; D: NA; J: TRBJ2-2; DNA: TGTGCCAGCAGCTTAGCCCCCAGTAACTCCGGGGAGCTGTTTTTT; CDR3: CASSLAPSNSGELFF
size: once; V: TRBV5-1; D: TRBD2; J: TRBJ2-1; DNA: TGCGCCAGCAACAGCGGGAGTGCAAATGAGCAGTTCTTC; CDR3: CASNSGSANEQFF
size: NA; V: TRBV7-9; D: NA; J: TRBJ1-3; DNA: TGTGCCAGCAGCTACTCTGGAAACACCATATATTTT; CDR3: CASSYSGNTIYF
size: NA; V: TRBV7-9; D: NA; J: TRBJ2-1; DNA: TGTGCCACCCACGGGTATAATGAGCAGTTCTTC; CDR3: CATHGYNEQFF
size: few; V: TRBV27; D: NA; J: TRBJ2-2; DNA: TGTGCCAGCAGCTCCGGACGAAACACCGGGGAGCTGTTTTTT; CDR3: CASSSGRNTGELFF
size: NA; V: TRBV12-3/TRBV12-4; D: TRBD1; J: TRBJ1-6; DNA: TGTGCCAGCAGTCCTTCATACCCGGGACAGGGAGTTCCACCCCTCCACTTT; CDR3: CASSPSYPGQGVPPLHF
size: NA; V: TRBV6-4; D: NA; J: TRBJ1-2; DNA: TGTGCCAGCAGTGACTCCGGGAATGGCTACACCTTC; CDR3: CASSDSGNGYTF
size: NA; V: TRBV19; D: TRBD1; J: TRBJ1-2; DNA: TGTGCCAGTAGTATGGCGACAGGGTGGGAGGCTAACTATGGCTACACCTTC; CDR3: CASSMATGWEANYGYTF
size: NA; V: TRBV3-1; D: NA; J: TRBJ1-1; DNA: TGTGCCAGCAGCCTGGTACACTTGAACACTGAAGCTTTCTTT; CDR3: CASSLVHLNTEAFF
size: NA; V: TRBV5-1; D: TRBD1; J: TRBJ2-1; DNA: TGCGCCAGCAGCTCGGACAGGATCTACAATGAGCAGTTCTTC; CDR3: CASSSDRIYNEQFF